These 20 T cell receptor beta chains originate from one sample sequenced in a study of blood T cell repertoires in COVID-19. The method was immunoSEQ multiplex PCR; TCRdb's version includes in-frame clones alone and lacks a portion of them. This table holds roughly 250,000 clones, 75% to 90% found once. The sample was peripheral blood. Receptors originate from a woman aged 35 to 49 with acute or convalescent COVID-19.

The CDR3: CASSEAPGVLNQPQHF. The CDR3 DNA sequence: TGTGCCAGCAGTGAAGCCCCAGGGGTATTGAATCAGCCCCAGCATTTT. This chain uses TRBV6-1 with TRBJ1-5; perhaps TRBD1 as D (6 bases). The germline V and J ends were trimmed by 0 bases and 4 bases, with 13 bases remaining between them. CDR3 length: 16 residues. Germline lookup yields CDR1 MNHNS and CDR2 SASEGT.

The gene calls are TRBV9 and TRBJ1-2; possible D gene TRBD1, 5 bases. The CDR3 runs to 15 residues. Trimming cost V 0 bases and J 8 bases, with 17 bases left between them. Germline V lookup: CDR1 SGDLS, CDR2 YYNGEE. The CDR3 spells CASSVVSGNGDGYTF. CDR3 nucleotide sequence: TGTGCCAGCAGCGTAGTAAGCGGGAACGGGGACGGCTACACCTTC.

In regard to this clone: Relative to the germline gene, one junction end is altered; a read error may explain this. The gene calls are TRBV28 and TRBJ1-1, with D uncertain. In germline, CDR1 is MDHEN, CDR2 SYDVKM. The CDR3 covers 13 residues. The chain's CDR3 is CASSFSTPTEAFF. The CDR3 nucleotides are TGTGCCAGCAGTTTCTCCACCCCTACTGAGGCTTTCTTT.

This rearrangement joins TRBV7-2 to TRBJ1-1, with D perhaps TRBD1 (5 bases). The CDR3 has 13 residues. V was shortened by 4 bases and J by 5 bases, with 11 bases between the two germline ends. Germline loops: CDR1 SGHTA, CDR2 FQGNSA. The CDR3 reads CASSSTGRTEAFF. In DNA, the CDR3 is TGTGCCAGCAGCTCTACAGGAAGGACTGAAGCTTTCTTT.

The chain uses TRBV9 and TRBJ1-4; D ambiguous. This CDR3 contains 15 residues. Trimming removed 4 bases from V and 4 bases from J, with 14 bases in between. Per germline, CDR1 SGDLS and CDR2 YYNGEE. This chain's CDR3 is CASSRSGRGNEKLFF. The CDR3 nucleotides are TGTGCCAGCAGCAGGTCGGGAAGAGGTAATGAAAAACTGTTTTTT.

This chain links TRBV5-1 with TRBJ2-5; 9 bases are a match to TRBD1. V gave up 0 bases and J gave up 4 bases; unmatched junction bases: 10. CDR1 is SGHRS and CDR2 is YFSETQ in the germline V gene. This CDR3 contains 17 residues. Here the CDR3 DNA reads TGCGCCAGCAGCTTGGCCTTTGCACAGGGGGCATCAGAGACCCAGTACTTC. Translating gives CASSLAFAQGASETQYF.

The chain has TRBV9 and TRBJ2-3, with TRBD2 identical over 16 bases. CDR3 size: 19 residues. Trimming cost V 4 bases and J 2 bases; bases outside gene matches: 10. Germline lookup yields CDR1 SGDLS and CDR2 YYNGEE. As DNA, the CDR3 is TGTGCCAGCAGCTCCATCCCGGGACTAGCGGGGGGGCACACAGATACGCAGTATTTT. Translated, it gives CASSSIPGLAGGHTDTQYF.

The genes are TRBV6-5 and TRBJ1-1, with D possibly TRBD1 on 5 matching bases. Germline values: CDR1 MNHEY, CDR2 SVGAGI. This CDR3 region has 12 residues. V was clipped by 5 bases and J by 9 bases, with 13 bases between them. The CDR3 loop reads CASSLRGGKAFF. In nucleotides, the CDR3 is TGTGCCAGCAGTCTCCGGGGGGGGAAAGCTTTCTTT.

J is TRBJ2-5 and V is TRBV6-6; 9 nucleotides line up with TRBD1. The CDR3 is 14 residues long. The ends lost 4 bases at V and 4 bases at J; junction bases unmatched: 4. Germline CDR1 is MNHNY and CDR2 is SVGAGI (reference sequence). This chain's CDR3 is CASSLAGQGETQYF. Written as DNA, the CDR3 is TGTGCCAGCAGTTTGGCGGGACAGGGAGAGACCCAGTACTTC.

The chain carries TRBV6-6 and TRBJ1-2; D is possibly TRBD1 (5 bases). Trimming shortened V by 4 bases and J by 7 bases, and 16 bases separated the two germline ends. This CDR3 comprises 14 residues. Germline assignment: CDR1 MNHNY and CDR2 SVGAGI (reference sequence). Written as DNA, the CDR3 is TGTGCCAGCAGTTTTACAGGAAGCTCCCCTGGCTACACCTTC. Its protein product is CASSFTGSSPGYTF.

The J gene is TRBJ1-6, the V gene TRBV19; D is perhaps TRBD1 (6 bases). V shed 1 base and J shed 5 bases, with 6 bases lying between them. The CDR3 has 14 amino acids. The germline V gene encodes CDR1 LNHDA and CDR2 SQIVND (reference sequence). CDR3 coding DNA: TGTGCCAGTAGTATAGCAGGGGATAATTCACCCCTCCACTTT. Translating it yields CASSIAGDNSPLHF.

This CDR3 is CASSLSPGDTQYF. The CDR3 DNA sequence: TGTGCCAGCAGCTTATCCCCCGGGGATACGCAGTATTTT. The rearrangement uses TRBV5-6 and TRBJ2-3; the D is unclear. Germline V CDR1 and CDR2: SGHDT, YYEEEE. The germline V and J ends were trimmed by 2 bases and 6 bases, with 10 bases remaining between them. The length of the CDR3 is 13 residues.

The chain recombines TRBV9 with TRBJ1-2; D might be TRBD1 (6 bases). The ends were cut back, 3 bases at V and 8 bases at J, with 20 bases in the middle. Germline-derived CDR1 and CDR2 are SGDLS and YYNGEE. CDR3 size: 15 residues. The CDR3 DNA is TGTGCCAGCAGCGCAGGAGAGCAGGGGAGTGCAGGCTACACCTTC. As protein: CASSAGEQGSAGYTF.

This clone was seen just once. The V and J genes are TRBV14 and TRBJ1-1, with no clear D. The V gene lost 3 bases and the J gene lost 5 bases, with 16 bases spanning the gap. Germline CDR1 SGHDN, CDR2 FVKESK. This CDR3 contains 15 residues. The CDR3 sequence is CASSQAPEGPTEAFF. For the CDR3, the DNA is TGTGCCAGCAGCCAGGCCCCGGAGGGCCCGACTGAAGCTTTCTTT.

This chain connects TRBV5-4 to TRBJ1-1; 9 positions match TRBD1. CDR1 is SGHNT, CDR2 YYREEE, per germline (reference sequence). V trimming: 4 bases; J trimming: 5 bases; junction bases outside the gene matches: 6. This CDR3 comprises 14 residues. The CDR3 DNA is TGTGCCAGCAGCGAACAGGGGGCCTGGACTGAAGCTTTCTTT. As protein: CASSEQGAWTEAFF.

This chain uses TRBV24-1 with TRBJ2-3; D is possibly TRBD2 (6 bases). Trimming pared 3 bases from V and 6 bases from J, leaving 18 bases between. This CDR3 is built from 16 residues. CDR1 and CDR2 from the germline V gene are KGHDR and SFDVKD. CDR3 protein: CATSDPAPRAGDTQYF. The CDR3 DNA reads as TGTGCCACCAGTGATCCGGCCCCTCGGGCGGGGGATACGCAGTATTTT.

The chain couples TRBV10-3 to TRBJ1-4; TRBD1 matches at 8 bases. The germline V gene has CDR1 ENHRY and CDR2 SYGVKD. CDR3 length: 14 residues. Losses at the gene ends were 5 bases for V and 7 bases for J; bases not matched to a gene: 6. In DNA form, the CDR3 reads TGTGCCATCAGTTCGGACAGGGTTCCTGAAAAACTGTTTTTT. It specifies CAISSDRVPEKLFF.

J is TRBJ2-1 and V is TRBV3-1 (or the pseudogene TRBV3-2); 10 bases are shared with TRBD2. Germline CDR1 and CDR2: LGHDT and YNNKEL (reference sequence). CDR3 length: 15 residues. Losses at the gene ends were 2 bases for V and 8 bases for J; bases not matched to a gene: 6. The CDR3: CASSQLAGAGDEQFF. DNA for the CDR3: TGTGCCAGCAGCCAACTAGCGGGGGCCGGGGATGAGCAGTTCTTC.

This clone appeared a single time. The chain has TRBV19 and TRBJ1-1; 8 nucleotides agree with TRBD1. CDR3 size: 17 residues. Germline lookup yields CDR1 LNHDA and CDR2 SQIVND (reference sequence). V dropped 4 bases and J dropped 4; count of bases not matched to a gene: 14. The CDR3 loop is CASSTRTGLGSSTEAFF. Here the CDR3 DNA reads TGTGCCAGTAGTACCCGGACAGGGCTGGGTAGCAGCACTGAAGCTTTCTTT.

This sequence joins TRBV11-2 and TRBJ2-1; 7 positions match TRBD1. The CDR3 covers 13 residues. The V and J ends lost 3 bases and 10 bases, in that order; junction bases with no gene match: 6. Germline CDR1 reads SGHAT; CDR2 reads FQNNGV. In nucleotides, the CDR3 is TGTGCCAGCAGCTTTAGACAGGGAAGCGAGCAGTTCTTC. Protein: CASSFRQGSEQFF.